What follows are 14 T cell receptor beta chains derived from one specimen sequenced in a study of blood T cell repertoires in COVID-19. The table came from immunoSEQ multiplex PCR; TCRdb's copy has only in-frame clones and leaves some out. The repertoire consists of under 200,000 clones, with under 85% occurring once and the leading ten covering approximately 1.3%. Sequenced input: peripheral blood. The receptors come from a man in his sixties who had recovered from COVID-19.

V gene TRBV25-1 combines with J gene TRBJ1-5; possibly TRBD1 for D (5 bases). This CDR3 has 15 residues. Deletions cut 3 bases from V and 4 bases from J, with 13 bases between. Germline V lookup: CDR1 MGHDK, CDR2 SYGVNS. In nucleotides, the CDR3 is TGTGCCAGCAGTGAGGGGGGGTTAGGGAATCAGCCCCAGCATTTT. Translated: CASSEGGLGNQPQHF.

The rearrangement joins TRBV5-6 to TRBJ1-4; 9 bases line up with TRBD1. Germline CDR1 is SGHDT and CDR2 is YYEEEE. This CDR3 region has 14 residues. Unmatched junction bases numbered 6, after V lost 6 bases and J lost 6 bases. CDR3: CASNPGTGYEKLFF. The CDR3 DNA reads TGTGCCAGCAATCCCGGGACAGGGTATGAAAAACTGTTTTTT.

Here the CDR3 reads CASSQDRATNEKLFF. The CDR3 nucleotides are TGTGCCAGCAGCCAAGACAGGGCAACTAATGAAAAACTGTTTTTT. The rearrangement uses TRBV3-1 (or the pseudogene TRBV3-2) and TRBJ1-4, with D tentatively TRBD1 (5 bases). There are 15 residues in the CDR3. CDR1 LGHDT and CDR2 YNNKEL come from the germline V gene (reference sequence). Trimming took off 0 bases at V and 0 bases at J, with 5 bases between the two ends.

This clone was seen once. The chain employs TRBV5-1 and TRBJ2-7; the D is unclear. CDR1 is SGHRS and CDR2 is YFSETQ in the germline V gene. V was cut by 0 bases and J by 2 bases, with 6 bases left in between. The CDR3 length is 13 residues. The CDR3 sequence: CASSLETTYEQYF. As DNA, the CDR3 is TGCGCCAGCAGCTTGGAGACAACCTACGAGCAGTACTTC.

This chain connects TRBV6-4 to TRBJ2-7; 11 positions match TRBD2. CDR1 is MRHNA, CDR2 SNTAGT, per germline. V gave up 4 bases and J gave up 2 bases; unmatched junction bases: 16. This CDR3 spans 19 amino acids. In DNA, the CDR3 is TGTGCCAGCAGTGCCCCGACTAGCGGGGAAACCAATGAGACCTACGAGCAGTACTTC. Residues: CASSAPTSGETNETYEQYF.

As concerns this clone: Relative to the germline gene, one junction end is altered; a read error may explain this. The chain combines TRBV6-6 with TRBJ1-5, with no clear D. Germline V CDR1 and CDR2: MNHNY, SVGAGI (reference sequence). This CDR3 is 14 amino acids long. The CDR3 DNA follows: TGTGCCAGCATTTACTCGGGAGGAGATCAGCCCCAGCATTTT. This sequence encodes CASIYSGGDQPQHF.

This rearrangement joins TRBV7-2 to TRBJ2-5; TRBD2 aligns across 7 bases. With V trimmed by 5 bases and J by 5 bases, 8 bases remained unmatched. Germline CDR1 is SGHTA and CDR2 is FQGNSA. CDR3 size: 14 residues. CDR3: CASSTATSWETQYF. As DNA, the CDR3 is TGTGCCAGCAGCACAGCGACTAGCTGGGAGACCCAGTACTTC.

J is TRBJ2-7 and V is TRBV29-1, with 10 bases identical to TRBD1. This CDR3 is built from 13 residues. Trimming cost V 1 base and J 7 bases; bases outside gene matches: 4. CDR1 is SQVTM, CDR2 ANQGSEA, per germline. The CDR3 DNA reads TGCAGCGTTGAAGGGACAGGGGGTTTAGAGCAGTACTTC. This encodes CSVEGTGGLEQYF.

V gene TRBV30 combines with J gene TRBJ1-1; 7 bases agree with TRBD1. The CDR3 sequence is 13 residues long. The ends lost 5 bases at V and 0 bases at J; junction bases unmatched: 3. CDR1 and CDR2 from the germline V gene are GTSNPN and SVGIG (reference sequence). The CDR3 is CAWQQGMNTEAFF. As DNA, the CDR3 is TGTGCCTGGCAACAGGGGATGAACACTGAAGCTTTCTTT.

The CDR3 DNA follows: TGTGCCAGCAGGAACAGGGCCCCTGAAGCTTTCTTT. This translates into CASRNRAPEAFF. The V and J genes are TRBV12-3 or TRBV12-4 and TRBJ1-1; tentative D call: TRBD1 (6 bases). Trimming stripped 6 bases from V and 6 bases from J, with 11 bases between. This CDR3 is 12 amino acids long.

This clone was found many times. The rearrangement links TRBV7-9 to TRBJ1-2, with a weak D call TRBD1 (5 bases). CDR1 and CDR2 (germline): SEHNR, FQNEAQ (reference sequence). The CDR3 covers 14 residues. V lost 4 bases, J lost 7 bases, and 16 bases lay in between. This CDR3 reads CASSSLTANLGYTF. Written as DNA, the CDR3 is TGTGCCAGCAGCTCGTTGACAGCGAACCTTGGCTACACCTTC.

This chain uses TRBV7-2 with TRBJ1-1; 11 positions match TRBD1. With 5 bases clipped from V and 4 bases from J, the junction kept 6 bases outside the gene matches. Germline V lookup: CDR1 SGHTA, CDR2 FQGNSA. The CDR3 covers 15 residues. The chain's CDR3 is CASSRRTGGGTEAFF. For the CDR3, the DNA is TGTGCCAGCAGCAGAAGGACAGGGGGCGGCACTGAAGCTTTCTTT. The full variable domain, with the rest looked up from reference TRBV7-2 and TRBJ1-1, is GAGVSQSPSNKVTEKGKDVELRCDPISGHTALYWYRQSLGQGLEFLIYFQGNSAPDKSGLPSDRFSAERTGGSVSTLTIQRTQQEDSAVYLCASSRRTGGGTEAFFGQGTRLTVV.

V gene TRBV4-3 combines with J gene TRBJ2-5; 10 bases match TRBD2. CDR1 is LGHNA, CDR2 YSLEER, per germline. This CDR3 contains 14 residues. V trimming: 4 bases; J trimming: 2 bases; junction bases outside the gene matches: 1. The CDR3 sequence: CASSLAGGQETQYF. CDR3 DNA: TGCGCCAGCAGCCTAGCGGGGGGTCAAGAGACCCAGTACTTC.

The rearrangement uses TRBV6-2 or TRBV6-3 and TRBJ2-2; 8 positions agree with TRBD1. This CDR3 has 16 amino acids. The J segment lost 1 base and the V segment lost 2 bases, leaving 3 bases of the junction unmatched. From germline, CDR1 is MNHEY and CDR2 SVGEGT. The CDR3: CASSYAGTGNTGELFF. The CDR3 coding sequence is TGTGCCAGCAGTTACGCGGGGACAGGGAACACCGGGGAGCTGTTTTTT.